The following is a TCR beta chain sequence with its context. No antigen is known for it. Since all of the isolated RNA was reverse transcribed, expressed TCRB transcripts were what got sequenced. TCRdb's table, derived via immunoSEQ multiplex PCR, lists solely in-frame clones and lacks some. The sample records about 740,000 clones, 13% being singletons. Germline lookup yields CDR1 SQVTM and CDR2 ANQGSEA. The CDR3 spans 17 residues. The V segment lost 6 bases and the J segment 0 bases; nucleotides outside the gene matches: 15. This entry is derived from a study of beta chain features in type 1 diabetes. General study results and limits: There was a moderate but significant shortening of TCRB CDR3s in all four CD4+ subsets of Type 1 diabetes patients.

Sequencing used naive CD4+ T cells from blood. This TCR was sampled from a man aged 18 to 29 with type 1 diabetes. J is TRBJ2-7 and V is TRBV29-1, with 9 bases identical to TRBD1. The CDR3 DNA is TGCAGCGTCCGCAGAGGGACAGGGACTACCTTCTCCTACGAGCAGTACTTC. The encoded protein is CSVRRGTGTTFSYEQYF.